This TCR beta chain comes out of a study of blood T cell repertoires in COVID-19. Overall study context: T cells, B-cell-depleted T cells, or PBMCs supplied cDNA or gDNA.

V shed 8 bases and J 2 bases; nucleotides not matched to a gene: 6. This CDR3 has 14 amino acids. Germline CDR1 and CDR2: SNHLY and FYNNEI. Data came from immunoSEQ multiplex PCR; TCRdb stores just in-frame clones and leaves some out. In the table there are about 260,000 clones, 75% to 90% of which are singletons. The receptor was derived from a woman in her 40s who had recovered from COVID-19. Sequences were obtained from peripheral blood. The chain carries TRBV2 and TRBJ1-5; 7 bases fit TRBD1. This CDR3 reads CASQRQGGNQPQHF. The CDR3 DNA is TGTGCCAGCCAACGACAGGGTGGCAATCAGCCCCAGCATTTT.